Listed below are T cell receptor beta chains from one sample, sequenced in a study of CD8 T cells in Susac syndrome. TCRdb re-called the immunoSEQ multiplex PCR reads through MiXCR, storing one row per CDR3 protein. The data contain over 150,000 distinct CDR3 sequences, over 90% of them seen just once; the ten biggest clones take up more than 0.08%. The sequencing input was CD4+ T cells from PBMCs. These receptor sequences come from a human donor with Susac syndrome. CDR3s include the opening cysteine and the closing phenylalanine or tryptophan. The order of the fields is D gene, clone size, V gene, J gene, CDR3 DNA, CDR3 protein. A D gene is named only where the DNA matches it firmly. The size entry is marked missing in some rows and otherwise reads once, few, many or a size class.

D gene: NA; clone size: NA; V gene: TRBV3-1; J gene: TRBJ1-1; CDR3 DNA: TGTGCCAGCAGCCAGGGTATGAACACTGAAGCTTTCTTT; CDR3 protein: CASSQGMNTEAFF
D gene: NA; clone size: NA; V gene: TRBV20-1; J gene: TRBJ2-3; CDR3 DNA: TGCAGTGCTAGTAGGGGCGTAGATACGCAGTATTTT; CDR3 protein: CSASRGVDTQYF
D gene: NA; clone size: once; V gene: TRBV29-1; J gene: TRBJ2-7; CDR3 DNA: TGCAGCGTCCAGGATTCCTACGAGCAGTACTTC; CDR3 protein: CSVQDSYEQYF
D gene: NA; clone size: NA; V gene: TRBV11-2; J gene: TRBJ2-1; CDR3 DNA: TGTGCCAGCAGCTTATGGGTCGATGAGCAGTTCTTC; CDR3 protein: CASSLWVDEQFF
D gene: TRBD1; clone size: NA; V gene: TRBV2; J gene: TRBJ2-6; CDR3 DNA: TGTGCCAGCAGCGCACAGGGGGCGGCCGGGGCCAACGTCCTGACTTTC; CDR3 protein: CASSAQGAAGANVLTF
D gene: NA; clone size: NA; V gene: TRBV18; J gene: TRBJ1-1; CDR3 DNA: TGTGCCAGCCAACAGGGATCGGGAGCCAACACTGAAGCTTTCTTT; CDR3 protein: CASQQGSGANTEAFF
D gene: NA; clone size: NA; V gene: TRBV21-1; J gene: TRBJ2-7; CDR3 DNA: TGTGCCAGCAGCCCGCCGACAGGGAGCTCCTACGAGCAGTACTTC; CDR3 protein: CASSPPTGSSYEQYF
D gene: NA; clone size: NA; V gene: TRBV25-1; J gene: TRBJ2-7; CDR3 DNA: TGTGCCAGCAGCTCAGCTGGGGCCCGCGAGCAGTACTTC; CDR3 protein: CASSSAGAREQYF
D gene: TRBD2; clone size: NA; V gene: TRBV5-4; J gene: TRBJ2-1; CDR3 DNA: TGTGCCAGCAGCCCCGCTGGGGTAGCGGGAGGGCTTTACAATGAGCAGTTCTTC; CDR3 protein: CASSPAGVAGGLYNEQFF
D gene: NA; clone size: NA; V gene: TRBV2; J gene: TRBJ1-5; CDR3 DNA: TGTGCCAGCAGTGCTCAAGGAGGGCCCCAGCATTTT; CDR3 protein: CASSAQGGPQHF
D gene: NA; clone size: NA; V gene: TRBV6-6; J gene: TRBJ1-5; CDR3 DNA: TGTGCCAGCGGGAGTAGGTTGGGCAATCAGCCCCAGCATTTT; CDR3 protein: CASGSRLGNQPQHF
D gene: NA; clone size: NA; V gene: TRBV5-1; J gene: TRBJ1-1; CDR3 DNA: TGCGCCAGCAGTATTCGGGGCAACACTGAAGCTTTCTTT; CDR3 protein: CASSIRGNTEAFF
D gene: TRBD1; clone size: NA; V gene: TRBV29-1; J gene: TRBJ1-1; CDR3 DNA: TGCAGCGCCGACAGGGTGGACACTGAAGCTTTCTTT; CDR3 protein: CSADRVDTEAFF
D gene: TRBD2; clone size: NA; V gene: TRBV6-5; J gene: TRBJ2-7; CDR3 DNA: TGTGCCAGTCAACTGCGGCGGGAGTCTTCCGAGCAGTACTTC; CDR3 protein: CASQLRRESSEQYF
D gene: NA; clone size: NA; V gene: TRBV6-5; J gene: TRBJ2-7; CDR3 DNA: TGTGCCAGCAGTTCCAACAGGGGACTCTCCTACGAGCAGTACTTC; CDR3 protein: CASSSNRGLSYEQYF
D gene: NA; clone size: NA; V gene: TRBV7-9; J gene: TRBJ2-7; CDR3 DNA: TGTGCCAGCAGCGCCCGGGGGACAGCAGGCGACGAGCAGTACTTC; CDR3 protein: CASSARGTAGDEQYF
D gene: NA; clone size: NA; V gene: TRBV29-1; J gene: TRBJ2-5; CDR3 DNA: TGCAGCGCCCCCCCCGACAGGACGCAAGAGACCCAGTACTTC; CDR3 protein: CSAPPDRTQETQYF
D gene: NA; clone size: once; V gene: TRBV29-1; J gene: TRBJ2-7; CDR3 DNA: TGCAGCGTTGTGACAGGTGCCCCTTACGAGCAGTACTTC; CDR3 protein: CSVVTGAPYEQYF
D gene: NA; clone size: NA; V gene: TRBV6-5; J gene: TRBJ1-1; CDR3 DNA: TGTGCCAGCAGTTGGGGCAGGAGTCCCGAGGCTTTCTTT; CDR3 protein: CASSWGRSPEAFF
D gene: NA; clone size: NA; V gene: TRBV4-1; J gene: TRBJ1-1; CDR3 DNA: TGCGCCAGCAGCCAAGAGTTACAGACGAACACTGAAGCTTTCTTT; CDR3 protein: CASSQELQTNTEAFF
D gene: TRBD2; clone size: few; V gene: TRBV5-1; J gene: TRBJ2-3; CDR3 DNA: TGCGCCAGCAGCCGGACCTCTAGCGGGGGTACAGATACGCAGTATTTT; CDR3 protein: CASSRTSSGGTDTQYF
D gene: NA; clone size: NA; V gene: TRBV19; J gene: TRBJ1-2; CDR3 DNA: TGTGCCAGTACTACGGGTACCTATGGCTACACCTTC; CDR3 protein: CASTTGTYGYTF
D gene: NA; clone size: NA; V gene: TRBV5-4; J gene: TRBJ2-1; CDR3 DNA: TGTGCCAGCAGCTACGCCTCCGACAGCTACAATGAGCAGTTCTTC; CDR3 protein: CASSYASDSYNEQFF
D gene: TRBD2; clone size: NA; V gene: TRBV27; J gene: TRBJ2-7; CDR3 DNA: TGTGCCAGCAGTTGGTCGGCGGGAGAGGGGTCCTACGAGCAGTACTTC; CDR3 protein: CASSWSAGEGSYEQYF
D gene: NA; clone size: NA; V gene: TRBV20-1; J gene: TRBJ1-2; CDR3 DNA: TGCAGTGGAGGGCAGGAGAGCTTCTATGGCTACACCTTC; CDR3 protein: CSGGQESFYGYTF
D gene: TRBD1; clone size: NA; V gene: TRBV5-8; J gene: TRBJ1-5; CDR3 DNA: TGTGCCAGCAGCTTAGGGCGCAGGGGGCTTAGCAATCAGCCCCAGCATTTT; CDR3 protein: CASSLGRRGLSNQPQHF
D gene: NA; clone size: NA; V gene: TRBV11-2; J gene: TRBJ1-2; CDR3 DNA: TGTGCCAGCAGCTCAGGACAGTTCCCTAACTATGGCTACACCTTC; CDR3 protein: CASSSGQFPNYGYTF
D gene: NA; clone size: NA; V gene: TRBV20-1; J gene: TRBJ2-1; CDR3 DNA: TGCAGTGCTAGAGCGCTCCGGGACTATGAGCAGTTCTTC; CDR3 protein: CSARALRDYEQFF
D gene: TRBD1; clone size: NA; V gene: TRBV9; J gene: TRBJ1-2; CDR3 DNA: TGTGCCAGCAGGAGGGGGCAGTCGTATGGCTACACCTTC; CDR3 protein: CASRRGQSYGYTF
D gene: NA; clone size: NA; V gene: TRBV9; J gene: TRBJ2-5; CDR3 DNA: TGTGCCAGCAGCGGGGCGGGTGCAAGGGGGACCCAGTACTTC; CDR3 protein: CASSGAGARGTQYF
D gene: TRBD1; clone size: NA; V gene: TRBV7-9; J gene: TRBJ1-6; CDR3 DNA: TGTGCCAGCAGCCAAGGGGGCAGGGGATATAATTCACCCCTCCACTTT; CDR3 protein: CASSQGGRGYNSPLHF
D gene: TRBD1; clone size: once; V gene: TRBV12-3/TRBV12-4; J gene: TRBJ1-5; CDR3 DNA: TGTGCCAGCAGTTCCGGGACAGGGGGCAATCAGCCCCAGCATTTT; CDR3 protein: CASSSGTGGNQPQHF
D gene: TRBD2; clone size: NA; V gene: TRBV13; J gene: TRBJ2-5; CDR3 DNA: TGTGCCAGCAGCACCCGGCGGACTAGCGGGGTGGAGACCCAGTACTTC; CDR3 protein: CASSTRRTSGVETQYF
D gene: NA; clone size: NA; V gene: TRBV24-1; J gene: TRBJ2-3; CDR3 DNA: TGTGCCACCAGTGATAACAGCGGGCTGAGCACAGATACGCAGTATTTT; CDR3 protein: CATSDNSGLSTDTQYF
D gene: NA; clone size: NA; V gene: TRBV15; J gene: TRBJ1-1; CDR3 DNA: TGTGCCACCAGCATAGTTAAAGTGAACACTGAAGCTTTCTTT; CDR3 protein: CATSIVKVNTEAFF
D gene: NA; clone size: NA; V gene: TRBV6-5; J gene: TRBJ2-2; CDR3 DNA: TGTGCCAGCAGTTACTCGAGTCAAACGAACACCGGGGAGCTGTTTTTT; CDR3 protein: CASSYSSQTNTGELFF
D gene: NA; clone size: NA; V gene: TRBV3-1; J gene: TRBJ2-7; CDR3 DNA: TGTGCCAGCAGCCAATGGGGCGGGGAGCAGTACTTC; CDR3 protein: CASSQWGGEQYF
D gene: NA; clone size: NA; V gene: TRBV9; J gene: TRBJ2-3; CDR3 DNA: TGTGCCAGCAGCGTATCTGGCACAGATACGCAGTATTTT; CDR3 protein: CASSVSGTDTQYF
D gene: NA; clone size: NA; V gene: TRBV20-1; J gene: TRBJ1-4; CDR3 DNA: TGCAGTGCTAGCTACAGGGCTGATAATGAAAAACTGTTTTTT; CDR3 protein: CSASYRADNEKLFF
D gene: TRBD1; clone size: NA; V gene: TRBV4-2; J gene: TRBJ2-2; CDR3 DNA: TGTGCCAGCAGCCCAGTCGAGGGGGCCAAAATTAACGGGGAGCTGTTTTTT; CDR3 protein: CASSPVEGAKINGELFF
D gene: TRBD1; clone size: NA; V gene: TRBV20-1; J gene: TRBJ1-1; CDR3 DNA: TGCAGTGCTAGTTTCGCCAGGGGGGTCGGGACTGAAGCTTTCTTT; CDR3 protein: CSASFARGVGTEAFF
D gene: NA; clone size: NA; V gene: TRBV20-1; J gene: TRBJ2-1; CDR3 DNA: TGCAGTGCTACGTCCGACATCACCGAGGGCAATGAGCAGTTCTTC; CDR3 protein: CSATSDITEGNEQFF
D gene: TRBD1; clone size: once; V gene: TRBV15; J gene: TRBJ2-3; CDR3 DNA: TGTGCCACCAGCAGACCCGGAGTGGGACAGGGCATCGATACGCAGTATTTT; CDR3 protein: CATSRPGVGQGIDTQYF
D gene: TRBD2; clone size: once; V gene: TRBV9; J gene: TRBJ2-7; CDR3 DNA: TGTGCCAGCAGCGTATCTGGGCTAGCGGCCGACGAGCAGTACTTC; CDR3 protein: CASSVSGLAADEQYF
D gene: TRBD1; clone size: NA; V gene: TRBV29-1; J gene: TRBJ1-1; CDR3 DNA: TGCAGCGTTAAACCCCAGGGGGCCACCAAATTGAACACTGAAGCTTTCTTT; CDR3 protein: CSVKPQGATKLNTEAFF
D gene: NA; clone size: once; V gene: TRBV30; J gene: TRBJ1-2; CDR3 DNA: TGTGCCTGGAGTGTACAGCACAGGAGCTATGGCTACACCTTC; CDR3 protein: CAWSVQHRSYGYTF
D gene: TRBD1; clone size: NA; V gene: TRBV29-1; J gene: TRBJ1-2; CDR3 DNA: TGCAGCGGGGGGACAGGAAACTATGGCTACACCTTC; CDR3 protein: CSGGTGNYGYTF
D gene: NA; clone size: NA; V gene: TRBV20-1; J gene: TRBJ1-1; CDR3 DNA: TGCAGTGCTTCACCGGGGAACACTGAAGCTTTCTTT; CDR3 protein: CSASPGNTEAFF
D gene: TRBD1; clone size: NA; V gene: TRBV6-5; J gene: TRBJ1-1; CDR3 DNA: TGTGCCAGCAGTTCCGGGGACAGGGTGAACACTGAAGCTTTCTTT; CDR3 protein: CASSSGDRVNTEAFF
D gene: NA; clone size: NA; V gene: TRBV23-1; J gene: TRBJ1-1; CDR3 DNA: TGCGCCAGCAGTCAATCCATGGCAAAGCCCATAGTACCCCTGAACACTGAAGCTTTCTTT; CDR3 protein: CASSQSMAKPIVPLNTEAFF
D gene: NA; clone size: NA; V gene: TRBV12-3/TRBV12-4; J gene: TRBJ2-5; CDR3 DNA: TGTGCCAGCAGCCTCAGGCCGGGGCAAGAGACCCAGTACTTC; CDR3 protein: CASSLRPGQETQYF
D gene: NA; clone size: NA; V gene: TRBV7-9; J gene: TRBJ1-1; CDR3 DNA: TGTGCCAGCAGCTTAATCACAGGAGATATGAACACTGAAGCTTTCTTT; CDR3 protein: CASSLITGDMNTEAFF
D gene: NA; clone size: NA; V gene: TRBV6-5; J gene: TRBJ1-4; CDR3 DNA: TGTGCCAGCAGTTACGGTTCGGGAGAACTGTTTTTT; CDR3 protein: CASSYGSGELFF
D gene: NA; clone size: NA; V gene: TRBV20-1; J gene: TRBJ1-5; CDR3 DNA: TGCAGTGCTAGAGATATCGTCAATCAGCCCCAGCATTTT; CDR3 protein: CSARDIVNQPQHF
D gene: TRBD1; clone size: NA; V gene: TRBV5-1; J gene: TRBJ2-1; CDR3 DNA: TGCGCCAGCAGCGGACAGGGCAATGAGCAGTTCTTC; CDR3 protein: CASSGQGNEQFF
D gene: TRBD2; clone size: NA; V gene: TRBV4-2; J gene: TRBJ2-1; CDR3 DNA: TGTGCCAGCAGCCAGGGACTAGCGGGGGGAGACAATGAGCAGTTCTTC; CDR3 protein: CASSQGLAGGDNEQFF
D gene: NA; clone size: once; V gene: TRBV5-6; J gene: TRBJ1-2; CDR3 DNA: TGTGCCAGCAGCTTGGCGGTCGGCAATGGCTACACCTTC; CDR3 protein: CASSLAVGNGYTF
D gene: TRBD1; clone size: NA; V gene: TRBV12-3/TRBV12-4; J gene: TRBJ1-5; CDR3 DNA: TGTGCCAGCAGTCCGACAGGGTTGGGCAATCAGCCCCAGCATTTT; CDR3 protein: CASSPTGLGNQPQHF